This T cell receptor (beta chain) derives from a study of blood T cell repertoires in COVID-19. Study-wide background: T cells, B-cell-depleted T cells, or PBMCs supplied cDNA or gDNA.

Original processing notes: Researchers report that nucleated cell counts were estimated from reference gene primer amplification. This table comes from immunoSEQ multiplex PCR, and its TCRdb copy is limited to in-frame clones, with some not included. Clonal size and the V and J genes are those of that table, whereas D and trimming came from the DNA. This table holds about 150,000 clones, over 75% found once. Seattle enrolled patients during active infection and tracked them longitudinally. The sequence derives from a man in his fifties or sixties with COVID-19, enrolled during active disease. Sequences were obtained from peripheral blood.

CDR3 loop: CASSEFWDNSYNEQFF. CDR3 DNA: TGTGCCAGCAGTGAATTTTGGGACAACTCCTACAATGAGCAGTTCTTC. The genes are TRBV25-1 and TRBJ2-1; a weak D match, TRBD1 (6 bases). CDR1 is MGHDK, CDR2 SYGVNS, per germline. V was cut by 1 base and J by 0 bases, with 10 bases left in between. The CDR3 loop spans 16 amino acids.